This TCR beta chain comes out of a study of cytomegalovirus exposure and HLA in healthy donors (TCRdb year 2017). Regarding the study in general: According to a later analysis, the 120 or so validation repertoires were produced on the same platform as the 666 repertoires of the first cohort. Besides the first cohort of approximately 670 subjects, a separate validation cohort made up of over 95 different subjects was used. The study was designed to test whether signatures of past pathogen exposure could be identified by cataloging public T cell receptors. To predict cytomegalovirus infection status, the study brought together high-throughput TCR immunosequencing, statistical association of individual TCRs with disease status, and machine learning.

CDR1 is given as SGHNT and CDR2 as YYREEE, both from the germline V gene (reference sequence). From the cysteine through the phenylalanine, the CDR3 covers 15 amino acids. The CDR3 DNA has 45 bases and is translated from base 1. V is trimmed back by 0 bases and J by 8 bases, and the junction contains 8 bases that no gene match accounts for. Donors formed part of the validation cohort, which comprised 120 subjects and was distinct from the first cohort of under 850 subjects. The method was the immunoSEQ multiplex PCR assay. In the source study's methods: A statistical classification framework was built for diagnosing cytomegalovirus status from the catalog of TCR beta chain sequences. Not all clones reach the TCRdb copy of this immuneACCESS table, which keeps in-frame sequences only. Checked studies attribute under half of the gap to unresolved V genes and leave the rest unexplained. That table is the source of V, J and clone size, and D and trimming were worked out from the DNA. The sample table holds about 110,000 clones, of which around 95% were seen once. Roughly 0.67% of the sample lies in the top ten.

Findings and caveats that apply to the study as a whole: The authors suggested that the approach could potentially be generalized to other disease states and immunological phenotypes. A later analysis had no HLA typing for the validation cohort, so co-occurrence there was scored across all 130 or so repertoires. A total of 164 TCR beta chains were listed by the study as associated with cytomegalovirus. Most TCR sequences were seen in very few donors, while some public TCRs were found in many individuals. In vitro tests confirmed that a few of the cytomegalovirus-associated TCR beta chains recognize cytomegalovirus antigens. A later analysis found that TCRs clustered in the first cohort also tended to co-occur in the 120 or so validation repertoires, with 94% of cluster scores above 0. The classifier was reported to diagnose cytomegalovirus status with high specificity and sensitivity in both the original cohort and the validation cohort.

Comments on this clone: The clone's antigen remains unknown. Per-base qualities were not stored, and no clone one base away is much larger.

Sequencing was performed on PBMCs. The chain couples TRBV5-4 to TRBJ1-2; the central 9 bases match TRBD1. The clonotype was recovered from a woman under 30 in good health and CMV-seronegative. The nucleotide sequence reads TGTGCCAGCAGCTTGGCCGGACAGGGGAGTTACGGCTACACCTTC. Its product reads: CASSLAGQGSYGYTF.